The 26 T cell receptor beta chains below come from one sample, sequenced in a study of CD8+ T cells in alopecia areata. Investigators isolated RNA and reverse transcribed it into cDNA to act as the sequencing template. The assay was immunoSEQ multiplex PCR, and TCRdb's table has in-frame clones only and misses some. The sample contains 95,000 to 150,000 clones, approximately 60% of which appear only once. This sample's treatment: oral pan-JAK inhibitor, 5-10 mg twice daily. Sequenced material: CD4+ T cells sorted from blood, taken at week 4, from a patient treated with tofacitinib. These receptors all stem from a human donor with alopecia areata.

The gene calls are TRBV23-1 and TRBJ2-1, with TRBD2 matching 7 bases. TRBV23-1 is an ORF for which the function is uncertain. This CDR3 comprises 15 residues. The J segment lost 9 bases and the V segment lost 7 bases, leaving 15 bases of the junction unmatched. CDR3 amino acids: CASTHESGIVSEQFF. The CDR3 DNA reads as TGCGCCAGCACCCATGAAAGCGGGATCGTCAGTGAGCAGTTCTTC.

The chain carries TRBV14 and TRBJ1-1; TRBD1 aligns across 7 bases. The CDR3 runs to 16 residues. V shed 4 bases and J 3 bases; nucleotides not matched to a gene: 11. Germline assignment: CDR1 SGHDN and CDR2 FVKESK. The CDR3 is CASSRRQGIEDTEAFF. For the CDR3, the DNA is TGTGCCAGCAGCCGAAGACAGGGAATCGAGGACACTGAAGCTTTCTTT. The full variable domain, its missing parts supplied by reference TRBV14 and TRBJ1-1, is EAGVTQFPSHSVIEKGQTVTLRCDPISGHDNLYWYRRVMGKEIKFLLHFVKESKQDESGMPNNRFLAERTGGTYSTLKVQPAELEDSGVYFCASSRRQGIEDTEAFFGQGTRLTVV.

This clone turned up a few times. DNA of the CDR3: TGCAGCGTCGGACAGGGAAACATTCAGTACTTC. Translated: CSVGQGNIQYF. V usage is TRBV29-1 and J usage is TRBJ2-4; 8 nucleotides match TRBD1. The CDR3 consists of 11 residues. The V segment lost 6 bases and the J segment 6 bases; nucleotides outside the gene matches: 1. Per germline, CDR1 SQVTM and CDR2 ANQGSEA.

The V call is TRBV11-2, the J call TRBJ2-5; D is undetermined. The V gene lost 2 bases and the J gene lost 6 bases, with 4 bases spanning the gap. This CDR3 is built from 11 residues. From germline, CDR1 is SGHAT and CDR2 FQNNGV. The CDR3 region has the DNA TGTGCCAGCAGCTTAAAGCAGACCCAGTACTTC. It translates to CASSLKQTQYF.

V usage is TRBV7-9 and J usage is TRBJ1-3; no clear D gene. Trimming took 10 bases from V and 0 from J, leaving 13 bases between them. This CDR3 region has 14 residues. Germline V gene data show CDR1 as SEHNR and CDR2 as FQNEAQ (reference sequence). The CDR3 DNA sequence: TGTGCCACCTCGGACGTTAGCTCTGGAAACACCATATATTTT. It translates to CATSDVSSGNTIYF.

The chain recombines TRBV23-1 with TRBJ1-2, with no clear D. TRBV23-1 is flagged as an ORF with uncertain function. The V and J ends lost 4 bases and 5 bases respectively, with 5 bases between them. This CDR3 is built from 11 residues. The CDR3, as DNA: TGCGCCAGCAGTCCCGATTATGGCTACACCTTC. It is translated as CASSPDYGYTF.

V usage is TRBV4-1 and J usage is TRBJ1-1; D is uncertain. This CDR3 comprises 14 residues. Trimming removed 1 base from V and 0 bases from J, with 6 bases in between. Germline assignment: CDR1 MGHRA and CDR2 YSYEKL. Here the CDR3 DNA reads TGCGCCAGCAGCCAAGTCATCCTGAACACTGAAGCTTTCTTT. Protein sequence: CASSQVILNTEAFF.

Details on this clone: The sample has other DNA sequences that encode this CDR3 too. The chain uses TRBV9 and TRBJ2-5, with 9 bases identical to TRBD2. Germline V gene data show CDR1 as SGDLS and CDR2 as YYNGEE. CDR3 size: 14 residues. V shed 3 bases, J shed 2 bases, and the junction held 2 bases outside the gene matches. The CDR3 sequence: CASSETSGQETQYF. For the CDR3, the DNA is TGTGCCAGCAGCGAGACTAGCGGTCAAGAGACCCAGTACTTC.

This rearrangement joins TRBV29-1 to TRBJ2-3; maybe TRBD2 (6 bases). This CDR3 has 14 amino acids. Germline V lookup: CDR1 SQVTM, CDR2 ANQGSEA. V was cut by 6 bases and J by 1 base, with 14 bases left in between. CDR3 nucleotide sequence: TGCAGCGTCTGGGACTCAGCCCGCACAGATACGCAGTATTTT. Residues: CSVWDSARTDTQYF.

This clone was observed a few times. The chain is built from TRBV27 and TRBJ2-7, with TRBD1 matching over 9 bases. CDR1 is MNHEY and CDR2 is SMNVEV in the germline V gene (reference sequence). The CDR3 loop spans 16 amino acids. V lost 0 bases, J lost 4 bases, and 7 bases stayed unmatched. The CDR3 spells CASSLSIGQGSYEQYF. The DNA for the CDR3 is TGTGCCAGCAGTTTATCGATTGGACAGGGGAGTTACGAGCAGTACTTC.

Here the CDR3 reads CSANTAGGTEAFF. For the CDR3, the DNA is TGCAGCGCCAACACGGCCGGGGGCACTGAAGCTTTCTTT. The chain joins TRBV29-1 to TRBJ1-1; possibly TRBD1 for D (5 bases). There are 13 residues in the CDR3. The germline V and J ends were trimmed by 7 bases and 4 bases, with 16 bases remaining between them. The germline V gene encodes CDR1 SQVTM and CDR2 ANQGSEA.

The chain recombines TRBV5-1 with TRBJ2-2; D may be TRBD1 or TRBD2 (5 bases each). V lost 6 bases and J lost 3, with 12 bases in between. Germline V gene data show CDR1 as SGHRS and CDR2 as YFSETQ. The CDR3 covers 14 residues. CDR3 region: CASTVLGDTGELFF. The CDR3 DNA sequence: TGCGCCAGCACCGTCCTGGGGGACACCGGGGAGCTGTTTTTT.

This clone was seen only a few times. The chain couples TRBV11-2 to TRBJ1-6; no clear D gene. Germline V gene sequence: CDR1 SGHAT, CDR2 FQNNGV. The CDR3 totals 15 residues. V was pared by 0 bases and J by 14 bases, with 17 bases between. This CDR3 is CASSLEGGGPGALHF. The CDR3 DNA reads as TGTGCCAGCAGCTTAGAAGGCGGAGGGCCGGGAGCCCTCCACTTT.

The table lists this clone with a few counts. CDR3 DNA: TGCGCCAGCAGCCAAGGCCTGGGACAGGCGAGCTCCTACAATGAGCAGTTCTTC. Encoded protein: CASSQGLGQASSYNEQFF. The chain is built from TRBV4-1 and TRBJ2-1; 8 bases line up with TRBD1. The CDR3 is made up of 18 amino acids. V shed 1 base and J 0 bases; nucleotides not matched to a gene: 8. Germline assignment: CDR1 MGHRA and CDR2 YSYEKL.

CDR3 loop: CASSTSRDEQFF. Written as DNA, the CDR3 is TGTGCCAGCAGTACTAGCAGGGATGAGCAGTTCTTC. The rearrangement links TRBV6-5 to TRBJ2-1; D is perhaps TRBD2 (6 bases). V lost 5 bases and J lost 8, with 10 bases in between. The CDR3 loop spans 12 amino acids. CDR1 is MNHEY, CDR2 SVGAGI, per germline.

This clone came up a few times. V gene TRBV4-1 combines with J gene TRBJ2-5, with 9 bases aligning to TRBD2. V shed 0 bases, J shed 5 bases, and the junction held 13 bases outside the gene matches. Germline CDR1 reads MGHRA; CDR2 reads YSYEKL. The length of the CDR3 is 18 residues. CDR3 protein: CASSQDMESGGIVETQYF. CDR3 DNA sequence: TGCGCCAGCAGCCAAGATATGGAGAGCGGGGGGATTGTGGAGACCCAGTACTTC.

The gene calls are TRBV4-3 and TRBJ1-1; D unresolved. This CDR3 has 16 amino acids. Trimming took off 0 bases at V and 2 bases at J, with 13 bases between the two ends. Germline-derived CDR1 and CDR2 are LGHNA and YSLEER. The CDR3 loop is CASSQEIVAGNTEAFF. The CDR3 coding sequence is TGCGCCAGCAGCCAAGAAATCGTGGCGGGAAACACTGAAGCTTTCTTT.

The chain couples TRBV27 to TRBJ1-2; 8 bases agree with TRBD1. The CDR3 length is 15 residues. CDR1 MNHEY and CDR2 SMNVEV come from the germline V gene (reference sequence). The ends lost 6 bases at V and 4 bases at J; junction bases unmatched: 10. The CDR3 region is CASREGGTGFYGYTF. DNA for the CDR3: TGTGCCAGCAGGGAAGGGGGGACAGGATTCTATGGCTACACCTTC.

This chain's CDR3 is CASSGGRTGNEKLFF. The CDR3, as DNA: TGTGCCAGCAGCGGTGGAAGGACGGGGAATGAAAAACTGTTTTTT. This sequence joins TRBV9 and TRBJ1-4; D call uncertain. The germline V and J ends were trimmed by 3 bases and 5 bases, with 14 bases remaining between them. Germline assignment: CDR1 SGDLS and CDR2 YYNGEE. CDR3 size: 15 residues.

This clone was detected only a few times. The rearrangement uses TRBV27 and TRBJ2-5; 11 positions match TRBD1. This CDR3 contains 15 residues. Germline CDR1 and CDR2: MNHEY and SMNVEV (reference sequence). J lost 6 bases, V lost 5 bases, and 8 bases had no gene match. CDR3 nucleotides: TGTGCCAGCAGTGCCCGGACAGGGGGCATGAAGACCCAGTACTTC. As protein: CASSARTGGMKTQYF.

The CDR3 loop is CASSLQQGNQPQHF. The CDR3 bases are TGTGCCAGCAGTTTACAACAGGGTAATCAGCCCCAGCATTTT. This chain joins TRBV27 and TRBJ1-5, with a tentative D call TRBD1 (6 bases). The CDR3 is 14 amino acids. Germline V lookup: CDR1 MNHEY, CDR2 SMNVEV (reference sequence). The V end was cut by 2 bases, the J end by 4 bases, with 9 bases between.

The CDR3 region has the DNA TGTGCCTGGAGCACAGGGGCGCGGTGGGGCTACACCTTC. Amino acids: CAWSTGARWGYTF. The gene calls are TRBV30 and TRBJ1-2, with 7 bases aligning to TRBD1. The CDR3 is 13 amino acids. V shed 3 bases, J shed 8 bases, and the junction held 9 bases outside the gene matches. The germline V gene encodes CDR1 GTSNPN and CDR2 SVGIG (reference sequence).

This clone was observed a few times. The chain couples TRBV29-1 to TRBJ1-2, with 8 bases matching TRBD1. The germline gives CDR1 SQVTM, CDR2 ANQGSEA. The CDR3 spans 13 residues. Trimming cost V 7 bases and J 4 bases; bases outside gene matches: 8. CDR3 amino acids: CSAHVDRVYGYTF. In DNA, the CDR3 is TGCAGCGCGCACGTGGACAGGGTCTATGGCTACACCTTC.

The rearrangement joins TRBV6-5 to TRBJ2-5; D possibly corresponds to TRBD1 (6 bases). The ends were cut back, 6 bases at V and 5 bases at J, with 16 bases in the middle. The CDR3 spans 14 residues. Germline loops: CDR1 MNHEY, CDR2 SVGAGI. This CDR3 reads CASREQGSSETQYF. The CDR3 DNA reads TGTGCCAGCAGAGAACAGGGAAGCAGCGAGACCCAGTACTTC.

The chain links TRBV5-1 to TRBJ1-1, with unresolved D. V lost 4 bases to trimming and J lost 6 bases, with 10 bases between them. The germline gives CDR1 SGHRS, CDR2 YFSETQ. The CDR3 runs to 12 residues. CDR3 nucleotide sequence: TGCGCCAGCAGCCTCCCGGGCGCTGAAGCTTTCTTT. This codes for CASSLPGAEAFF.

This rearrangement joins TRBV7-9 to TRBJ2-5; 14 bases agree with TRBD2. Per germline, CDR1 SEHNR and CDR2 FQNEAQ (reference sequence). The CDR3 extends over 16 amino acids. J lost 5 bases, V lost 5 bases, and 7 bases had no gene match. The CDR3 DNA reads TGTGCCAGCAGCCTGACTAGCGGGGGGGCCGGCGAGACCCAGTACTTC. Protein: CASSLTSGGAGETQYF. Based on the CDR3 plus reference TRBV7-9 and TRBJ2-5, the full variable domain is DTGVSQNPRHKITKRGQNVTFRCDPISEHNRLYWYRQTLGQGPEFLTYFQNEAQLEKSRLLSDRFSAERPKGSFSTLEIQRTEQGDSAMYLCASSLTSGGAGETQYFGPGTRLLVL.